The subject of this entry is one T cell receptor beta chain. These data are taken from a study of early T cells in non-severe SARS-CoV-2 infection. V shed 5 bases and J shed 8 bases, with 12 bases lying between them. The CDR3 is 12 amino acids. Germline values: CDR1 SEHNR, CDR2 FQNEAQ (reference sequence). TCRdb reprocessed the 5' RACE reads via MiXCR and lists one record per CDR3 protein. In the table there are 40,000 to 55,000 distinct CDR3 sequences, 6.5% to 9.5% of which are singletons. Material for sequencing was whole blood. The chain combines TRBV7-9 with TRBJ1-1; no clear D. The sequence was collected from an adult who was a healthcare worker with PCR-confirmed SARS-CoV-2 infection or an uninfected control (not recorded which). CDR3 amino acids: CASSPPTPEAFF. Written as DNA, the CDR3 is TGTGCCAGCAGCCCGCCGACGCCGGAAGCTTTCTTT.